This passage covers 14 T cell receptor beta chains from one sample sequenced in a study of shared T cell receptors in the human thymus. Clones were read by immunoSEQ multiplex PCR, and TCRdb kept only the in-frame ones, dropping some. In the table there are roughly 660,000 clones, over 75% of which are singletons. These sequences were also reported in another study, on human thymus T cells.

The sequencing sample was made of thymocytes. The receptor set was obtained from a boy younger than two with a congenital heart defect.

The chain joins TRBV5-6 to TRBJ1-5; D unclear. The CDR3 runs to 15 residues. From germline, CDR1 is SGHDT and CDR2 YYEEEE. The V end was cut by 0 bases, the J end by 3 bases, with 10 bases between. The CDR3 loop reads CASSLGEGFNQPQHF. CDR3 nucleotides: TGTGCCAGCAGCTTGGGGGAGGGCTTCAATCAGCCCCAGCATTTT.

This clone has just one count. The chain employs TRBV19 and TRBJ2-1, with 15 bases that match TRBD2. CDR3 length: 17 amino acids. Losses at the gene ends were 6 bases for V and 4 bases for J; bases not matched to a gene: 7. Germline V gives CDR1 LNHDA, CDR2 SQIVND (reference sequence). The CDR3 loop is CASSRTSGRVLYNEQFF. The DNA for the CDR3 is TGTGCCAGTAGCCGGACTAGCGGGAGGGTACTATACAATGAGCAGTTCTTC.

This clone appeared a single time. CDR3 nucleotides: TGTGCCACCAGCAGCCCCTCTGGGCGACATCCGCTGAATGGGCCCCAGCATTTT. Translated, it gives CATSSPSGRHPLNGPQHF. V and J are TRBV15 and TRBJ1-5; D unresolved. V lost 3 bases and J lost 9, with 27 bases in between. This CDR3 comprises 18 residues. Germline CDR1 and CDR2: LNHNV and YYDKDF (reference sequence).

The gene calls are TRBV6-6 and TRBJ2-7, with 10 bases fitting TRBD2. CDR3 size: 15 residues. The V segment lost 4 bases and the J segment 5 bases; nucleotides outside the gene matches: 8. Germline CDR1 reads MNHNY; CDR2 reads SVGAGI (reference sequence). The DNA of the CDR3 is TGTGCCAGCAGTTGGTTAGCGGGAGGAAGGGACGAGCAGTACTTC. Protein: CASSWLAGGRDEQYF.

The chain combines TRBV19 with TRBJ2-5, with TRBD2 matching over 12 bases. The CDR3 contains 15 residues. V shed 6 bases, J shed 3 bases, and the junction held 5 bases outside the gene matches. Germline CDR1 and CDR2: LNHDA and SQIVND (reference sequence). This chain's CDR3 is CASRATSGREETQYF. CDR3 coding DNA: TGTGCCAGTAGGGCGACTAGCGGGAGAGAAGAGACCCAGTACTTC.

The V gene is TRBV20-1, the J gene TRBJ2-7; no firm D call. V gave up 5 bases and J gave up 4 bases, with 6 bases separating them. Germline assignment: CDR1 DFQATT and CDR2 SNEGSKA (reference sequence). The CDR3 runs 10 residues. In DNA, the CDR3 is TGCAGTGCTCCCAGTTACGAGCAGTACTTC. It yields the protein CSAPSYEQYF.

V and J are TRBV7-2 and TRBJ2-7; TRBD2 aligns across 9 bases. The CDR3 sequence is 16 residues long. The V gene's germline CDR1 is SGHTA and CDR2 FQGNSA. J was trimmed by 0 bases and V by 4 bases; bases with no gene match: 7. This CDR3 reads CASSSWAGGSSYEQYF. The CDR3 region has the DNA TGTGCCAGCAGCTCATGGGCGGGAGGGAGCTCCTACGAGCAGTACTTC.

The table lists this clone with a count of one. The chain couples TRBV5-8 to TRBJ1-1; tentative D call: TRBD1 (5 bases). The CDR3 is made up of 16 amino acids. V dropped 4 bases and J dropped 3 bases, with 19 bases sitting between them. From germline, CDR1 is SGHTS and CDR2 YDEGEE. Here the CDR3 reads CASSLGEGRRDTEAFF. CDR3 sequence (DNA): TGTGCCAGCAGCCTGGGGGAGGGTAGACGGGACACTGAAGCTTTCTTT.

The chain has TRBV4-1 and TRBJ2-3; TRBD2 is a possible D gene (6 bases). There are 16 residues in the CDR3. Germline V CDR1 and CDR2: MGHRA, YSYEKL. V shed 1 base and J shed 1 base, with 12 bases lying between them. DNA for the CDR3: TGCGCCAGCAGCCAAGTGGGGGGAGCGGGCACAGATACGCAGTATTTT. Amino acids: CASSQVGGAGTDTQYF.

The V call is TRBV5-1, the J call TRBJ2-2, with 10 bases lining up with TRBD1. V dropped 0 bases and J dropped 3; count of bases not matched to a gene: 5. The CDR3 consists of 17 residues. Per the germline V gene, CDR1 is SGHRS and CDR2 is YFSETQ. The DNA of the CDR3 is TGCGCCAGCAGCTTGGCCCGACAGGGGGCCGACACCGGGGAGCTGTTTTTT. It yields the protein CASSLARQGADTGELFF.

The CDR3 sequence: CAISGTSGQETQYF. Here the CDR3 DNA reads TGTGCCATCAGTGGGACTAGCGGGCAAGAGACCCAGTACTTC. The chain is built from TRBV10-3 and TRBJ2-5; 11 positions match TRBD2. The CDR3 totals 14 residues. Per the germline V gene, CDR1 is ENHRY and CDR2 is SYGVKD. V trimming: 4 bases; J trimming: 2 bases; junction bases outside the gene matches: 0.

The V and J genes are TRBV9 and TRBJ2-7; 8 nucleotides agree with TRBD2. The trim removed 3 bases at V and 2 bases at J, leaving 16 bases unmatched. Germline values: CDR1 SGDLS, CDR2 YYNGEE. This CDR3 has 18 residues. In nucleotides, the CDR3 is TGTGCCAGCAGCGCTCAAAAAGGGCTAGCGGGCGGACCCTACGAGCAGTACTTC. This gives the protein CASSAQKGLAGGPYEQYF. The variable domain in full, completed from reference TRBV9 and TRBJ2-7, reads DSGVTQTPKHLITATGQRVTLRCSPRSGDLSVYWYQQSLDQGLQFLIQYYNGEERAKGNILERFSAQQFPDLHSELNLSSLELGDSALYFCASSAQKGLAGGPYEQYFGPGTRLTVT.

This sequence joins TRBV28 and TRBJ2-1; 10 nucleotides match TRBD2. The germline V gene has CDR1 MDHEN and CDR2 SYDVKM. V shed 4 bases and J 7 bases; nucleotides not matched to a gene: 10. This CDR3 is 16 amino acids long. The CDR3 bases are TGTGCCAGCAGTTCAGGGGAGCGGGAGGGTAAGAATGAGCAGTTCTTC. Amino acids: CASSSGEREGKNEQFF.

The CDR3 DNA reads as TGTGCCAGCAGTTGCGGCGAGGGTGACTATGGCTACACCTTC. Protein sequence: CASSCGEGDYGYTF. This chain uses TRBV7-2 with TRBJ1-2; D not certain. The CDR3 runs 14 residues. Germline assignment: CDR1 SGHTA and CDR2 FQGNSA. Trimming shortened V by 6 bases and J by 3 bases, and 14 bases separated the two germline ends.